A selection of T cell receptor beta chains follows, all from one sample in a study of cytomegalovirus exposure and HLA in healthy donors. Method: immunoSEQ multiplex PCR; TCRdb's copy keeps in-frame clones and lacks some. The sample has 150,000 to 200,000 clones, about 62% seen once; the top ten hold just under 3%. The material sequenced was PBMCs. The receptors were sampled from a man in his forties in good health and CMV-seronegative. The CDR3 runs from the conserved cysteine through the conserved F or W. D genes are given only for firm matches. Not every row has a clone size; where given, it reads once, few, many or a size class.

j_gene: TRBJ1-4
v_gene: TRBV9
d_gene: TRBD1
abundance: -
CDR3aa: CASSVRQGSTNEKLFF
CDR3nt: TGTGCCAGCAGCGTCCGACAGGGCTCAACTAATGAAAAACTGTTTTTT

j_gene: TRBJ1-2
v_gene: TRBV5-6
d_gene: TRBD1
abundance: -
CDR3aa: CASSWDRDRAYGYTF
CDR3nt: TGTGCCAGCAGCTGGGACCGGGACAGGGCCTATGGCTACACCTTC

j_gene: TRBJ2-3
v_gene: TRBV7-9
d_gene: -
abundance: -
CDR3aa: CSSSFLAGTQYF
CDR3nt: TGTTCCAGCAGCTTCCTCGCGGGTACGCAGTATTTT

j_gene: TRBJ2-3
v_gene: TRBV7-2
d_gene: -
abundance: -
CDR3aa: CASSLQGSHTDTQYF
CDR3nt: TGTGCCAGCAGCTTACAGGGCTCCCACACAGATACGCAGTATTTT

j_gene: TRBJ1-6
v_gene: TRBV6-5
d_gene: -
abundance: few
CDR3aa: CASTADRVSPLHF
CDR3nt: TGTGCCAGCACGGCGGACAGAGTTTCACCCCTCCACTTT

j_gene: TRBJ2-5
v_gene: TRBV9
d_gene: TRBD1
abundance: -
CDR3aa: CASSRDRSKETQYF
CDR3nt: TGTGCCAGCAGCCGGGACAGGAGTAAAGAGACCCAGTACTTC

j_gene: TRBJ1-1
v_gene: TRBV5-4
d_gene: TRBD1
abundance: few
CDR3aa: CASSSMTGENTEAFF
CDR3nt: TGTGCCAGCAGCTCCATGACAGGGGAGAACACTGAAGCTTTCTTT

j_gene: TRBJ1-4
v_gene: TRBV20-1
d_gene: -
abundance: -
CDR3aa: CSAERDEKLFF
CDR3nt: TGCAGTGCCGAGCGGGACGAAAAACTGTTTTTT

j_gene: TRBJ2-6
v_gene: TRBV5-1
d_gene: TRBD2
abundance: -
CDR3aa: CASSSGGSGANVLTF
CDR3nt: TGCGCCAGCAGCTCCGGGGGGTCGGGGGCCAACGTCCTGACTTTC

j_gene: TRBJ2-7
v_gene: TRBV7-2
d_gene: -
abundance: -
CDR3aa: CASSLGWRSLYEQYF
CDR3nt: TGTGCCAGCAGCTTAGGATGGCGGTCCCTCTACGAGCAGTACTTC

j_gene: TRBJ2-5
v_gene: TRBV10-3
d_gene: -
abundance: few
CDR3aa: CAISERGGGAGETQYF
CDR3nt: TGTGCCATCAGTGAGCGAGGAGGGGGGGCGGGAGAGACCCAGTACTTC

j_gene: TRBJ2-1
v_gene: TRBV14
d_gene: -
abundance: few
CDR3aa: CASSRLGGNSYNEQFF
CDR3nt: TGTGCCAGCAGCCGACTTGGCGGGAACTCCTACAATGAGCAGTTCTTC

j_gene: TRBJ2-1
v_gene: TRBV5-1
d_gene: TRBD1
abundance: -
CDR3aa: CASSLEVQGIYNEQFF
CDR3nt: TGCGCCAGCAGCTTGGAGGTACAGGGGATATACAATGAGCAGTTCTTC

j_gene: TRBJ2-1
v_gene: TRBV6-1
d_gene: TRBD2
abundance: -
CDR3aa: CASSEEKRGFF
CDR3nt: TGTGCCAGCAGTGAAGAAAAGCGGGGGTTCTTC

j_gene: TRBJ2-5
v_gene: TRBV18
d_gene: -
abundance: -
CDR3aa: CASSRAPQETQYF
CDR3nt: TGTGCCAGCTCACGGGCTCCACAAGAGACCCAGTACTTC

j_gene: TRBJ2-2
v_gene: TRBV5-1
d_gene: -
abundance: -
CDR3aa: CASSLEVRGNTGELFF
CDR3nt: TGCGCCAGCAGCTTGGAGGTCAGGGGCAACACCGGGGAGCTGTTTTTT

j_gene: TRBJ2-7
v_gene: TRBV4-2
d_gene: TRBD2
abundance: once
CDR3aa: CASSQPAGGGYEQYF
CDR3nt: TGTGCCAGCAGCCAACCAGCGGGAGGAGGCTACGAGCAGTACTTC

j_gene: TRBJ2-2
v_gene: TRBV19
d_gene: TRBD1
abundance: -
CDR3aa: CASSIGQGWTGELFF
CDR3nt: TGTGCCAGTAGTATAGGACAGGGCTGGACCGGGGAGCTGTTTTTT

j_gene: TRBJ2-5
v_gene: TRBV4-2
d_gene: TRBD2
abundance: -
CDR3aa: CASSQVSGGQYF
CDR3nt: TGTGCCAGCAGCCAAGTTAGCGGGGGCCAGTACTTC

j_gene: TRBJ1-5
v_gene: TRBV1
d_gene: -
abundance: -
CDR3aa: CTSSQVPIRNSSNQPQHF
CDR3nt: TGCACCAGCAGCCAAGTGCCCATCAGGAATTCGAGCAATCAGCCCCAGCATTTT

j_gene: TRBJ1-3
v_gene: TRBV25-1
d_gene: -
abundance: -
CDR3aa: CASSEGPGRDGNTIYF
CDR3nt: TGTGCCAGCAGTGAAGGTCCCGGGAGGGATGGAAACACCATATATTTT

j_gene: TRBJ2-2
v_gene: TRBV6-1
d_gene: -
abundance: -
CDR3aa: CASSDRSRTGELFF
CDR3nt: TGTGCCAGCAGTGATCGGAGCCGGACCGGGGAGCTGTTTTTT

j_gene: TRBJ1-5
v_gene: TRBV30
d_gene: TRBD1
abundance: few
CDR3aa: CAGSGTGVNQPQHF
CDR3nt: TGTGCCGGGAGTGGGACAGGGGTCAATCAGCCCCAGCATTTT

j_gene: TRBJ2-5
v_gene: TRBV5-1
d_gene: -
abundance: few
CDR3aa: CASSLRGQETQYF
CDR3nt: TGCGCCAGCAGCTTGAGGGGGCAAGAGACCCAGTACTTC

j_gene: TRBJ1-5
v_gene: TRBV6-1
d_gene: TRBD1
abundance: few
CDR3aa: CASSVPQGAGNQPQHF
CDR3nt: TGTGCCAGCAGTGTACCACAGGGGGCGGGCAATCAGCCCCAGCATTTT

j_gene: TRBJ2-6
v_gene: TRBV7-3
d_gene: -
abundance: few
CDR3aa: CASGSSGANVLTF
CDR3nt: TGTGCCAGCGGGAGCTCTGGGGCCAACGTCCTGACTTTC

j_gene: TRBJ2-7
v_gene: TRBV27
d_gene: TRBD1
abundance: -
CDR3aa: CASSPRGTGVSYEQYF
CDR3nt: TGTGCCAGCAGTCCCCGTGGGACAGGGGTCTCCTACGAGCAGTACTTC

j_gene: TRBJ1-3
v_gene: TRBV11-2
d_gene: -
abundance: few
CDR3aa: CASQTVGNTIYF
CDR3nt: TGTGCCAGCCAAACGGTGGGAAACACCATATATTTT

j_gene: TRBJ2-1
v_gene: TRBV19
d_gene: TRBD2
abundance: few
CDR3aa: CASRPWGGSYNEQFF
CDR3nt: TGTGCCAGTAGGCCGTGGGGGGGATCCTACAATGAGCAGTTCTTC

j_gene: TRBJ1-4
v_gene: TRBV30
d_gene: TRBD1
abundance: few
CDR3aa: CAWSVLQERQGDEKLFF
CDR3nt: TGTGCCTGGAGTGTTCTCCAAGAACGACAGGGGGATGAAAAACTGTTTTTT

j_gene: TRBJ1-6
v_gene: TRBV11-2
d_gene: TRBD1
abundance: few
CDR3aa: CASNRRGQGGNSPLHF
CDR3nt: TGTGCCAGCAACCGCCGGGGACAGGGAGGGAATTCACCCCTCCACTTT

j_gene: TRBJ2-3
v_gene: TRBV11-2
d_gene: TRBD2
abundance: few
CDR3aa: CASSLLGLGVDTQYF
CDR3nt: TGTGCCAGCAGCTTACTGGGACTAGGGGTGGATACGCAGTATTTT

j_gene: TRBJ2-7
v_gene: TRBV2
d_gene: -
abundance: -
CDR3aa: CASSEVGSSYEQYF
CDR3nt: TGTGCCAGCAGTGAAGTAGGGAGCTCCTACGAGCAGTACTTC

j_gene: TRBJ2-5
v_gene: TRBV5-1
d_gene: TRBD2
abundance: -
CDR3aa: CASSLARLAGVQETQYF
CDR3nt: TGCGCCAGCAGCTTGGCCAGGCTAGCGGGGGTTCAAGAGACCCAGTACTTC

j_gene: TRBJ2-1
v_gene: TRBV7-3
d_gene: TRBD2
abundance: -
CDR3aa: CASSRGLAGVNEQFF
CDR3nt: TGTGCCAGCAGCCGCGGTTTAGCGGGAGTCAATGAGCAGTTCTTC

j_gene: TRBJ1-1
v_gene: TRBV6-5
d_gene: -
abundance: -
CDR3aa: CASSYLGRYTEAFF
CDR3nt: TGTGCCAGCAGTTACTTGGGCCGATACACTGAAGCTTTCTTT

j_gene: TRBJ2-7
v_gene: TRBV5-4
d_gene: -
abundance: -
CDR3aa: CASSLGGHSYEQYF
CDR3nt: TGTGCCAGCAGCTTGGGTGGACACTCCTACGAGCAGTACTTC

j_gene: TRBJ2-1
v_gene: TRBV29-1
d_gene: TRBD2
abundance: once
CDR3aa: CSVEDGGFGLAPYNEQFF
CDR3nt: TGCAGCGTTGAAGACGGGGGGTTTGGACTAGCGCCTTACAATGAGCAGTTCTTC

j_gene: TRBJ2-7
v_gene: TRBV11-2
d_gene: -
abundance: few
CDR3aa: CASSPGPNRHEQYF
CDR3nt: TGTGCCAGCAGCCCGGGTCCCAATAGGCACGAGCAGTACTTC

j_gene: TRBJ1-1
v_gene: TRBV6-6
d_gene: -
abundance: once
CDR3aa: CASSPEANTEAFF
CDR3nt: TGTGCCAGCAGTCCTGAGGCAAACACTGAAGCTTTCTTT

j_gene: TRBJ1-5
v_gene: TRBV6-6
d_gene: TRBD1
abundance: -
CDR3aa: CASSQGGFNQPQHF
CDR3nt: TGTGCCAGCAGTCAAGGGGGCTTCAATCAGCCCCAGCATTTT

j_gene: TRBJ2-7
v_gene: TRBV4-1
d_gene: TRBD1
abundance: -
CDR3aa: CASSQDPGTVSYEQYF
CDR3nt: TGCGCCAGCAGCCAAGACCCCGGGACAGTATCCTACGAGCAGTACTTC

j_gene: TRBJ1-1
v_gene: TRBV7-2
d_gene: TRBD1
abundance: few
CDR3aa: CASSFRDRGRAFF
CDR3nt: TGTGCCAGCAGCTTCCGGGACAGGGGGCGAGCTTTCTTT

j_gene: TRBJ2-5
v_gene: TRBV7-6
d_gene: -
abundance: -
CDR3aa: CASSRPGGSETQYF
CDR3nt: TGTGCCAGCAGCCGCCCCGGGGGTAGCGAGACCCAGTACTTC

j_gene: TRBJ2-7
v_gene: TRBV18
d_gene: TRBD2
abundance: few
CDR3aa: CASSPVTSGYSYEQYF
CDR3nt: TGTGCCAGCTCACCAGTGACTAGCGGCTACTCCTACGAGCAGTACTTC

j_gene: TRBJ2-3
v_gene: TRBV19
d_gene: TRBD1
abundance: -
CDR3aa: CASSIGQGPTDTQYF
CDR3nt: TGTGCCAGTAGTATCGGACAGGGGCCCACAGATACGCAGTATTTT

j_gene: TRBJ2-5
v_gene: TRBV7-2
d_gene: TRBD1
abundance: few
CDR3aa: CASSLAGTGGSQYF
CDR3nt: TGTGCCAGCAGCTTAGCAGGGACAGGGGGGTCCCAGTACTTC

j_gene: TRBJ2-2
v_gene: TRBV5-6
d_gene: TRBD1
abundance: -
CDR3aa: CASRIFDRGHTGELFF
CDR3nt: TGTGCCAGCCGAATTTTCGACAGGGGGCACACCGGGGAGCTGTTTTTT